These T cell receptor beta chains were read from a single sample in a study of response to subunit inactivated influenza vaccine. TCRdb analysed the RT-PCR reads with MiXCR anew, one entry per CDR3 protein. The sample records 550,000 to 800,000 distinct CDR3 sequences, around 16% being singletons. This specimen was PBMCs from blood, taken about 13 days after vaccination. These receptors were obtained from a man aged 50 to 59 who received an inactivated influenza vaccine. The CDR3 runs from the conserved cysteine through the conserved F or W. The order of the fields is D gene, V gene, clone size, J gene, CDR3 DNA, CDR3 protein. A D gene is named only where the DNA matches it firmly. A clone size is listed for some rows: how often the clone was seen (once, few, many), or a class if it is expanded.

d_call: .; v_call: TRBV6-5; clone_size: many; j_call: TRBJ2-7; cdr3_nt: TGTGCCAGCAGTTACTCGTCAGGGCCCCCCCCCTACGAGCAGTACTTC; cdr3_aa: CASSYSSGPPPYEQYF
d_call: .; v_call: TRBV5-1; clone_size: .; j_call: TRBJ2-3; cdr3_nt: TGCGCCAGCAACTCCGGCGGGGACCACTTCACAGATACGCAGTATTTT; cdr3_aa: CASNSGGDHFTDTQYF
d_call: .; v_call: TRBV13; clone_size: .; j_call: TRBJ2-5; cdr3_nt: TGTGCCAGCAGCCGGGGGACAGAACAAGAGACCCAGTACTTC; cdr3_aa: CASSRGTEQETQYF
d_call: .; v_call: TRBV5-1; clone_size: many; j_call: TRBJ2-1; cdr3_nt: TGCGCCAGCAGCTTGGATCATTCCGCCTCCTACAATGAGCAGTTCTTC; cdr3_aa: CASSLDHSASYNEQFF
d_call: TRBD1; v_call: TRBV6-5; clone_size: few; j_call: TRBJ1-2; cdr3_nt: TGTGCCAGCAGTTACTCCGGGACAGGGGGCTATGGCTACACCTTC; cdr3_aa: CASSYSGTGGYGYTF
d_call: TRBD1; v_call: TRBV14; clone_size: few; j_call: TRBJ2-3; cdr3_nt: TGTGCCAGCAGCCAAGAGACAGGGAGTTTTCCAGATACGCAGTATTTT; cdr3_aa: CASSQETGSFPDTQYF
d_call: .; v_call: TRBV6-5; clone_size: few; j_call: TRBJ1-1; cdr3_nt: TGTGCCAGCAGTTATGGGAATTCGAACACTGAAGCTTTCTTT; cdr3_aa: CASSYGNSNTEAFF
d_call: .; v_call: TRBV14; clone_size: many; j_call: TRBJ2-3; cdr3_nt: TGTGCCAGCAGCTACTATAGCACCGATACGCAGTATTTT; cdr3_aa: CASSYYSTDTQYF
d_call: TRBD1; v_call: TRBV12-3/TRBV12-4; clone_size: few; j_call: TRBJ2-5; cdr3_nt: TGTGCCAGCAGTATTCGCAGGGGGCGGGAGACCCAGTACTTC; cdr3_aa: CASSIRRGRETQYF
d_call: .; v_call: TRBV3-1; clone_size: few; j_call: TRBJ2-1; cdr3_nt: TGTGCCAGCAGCCAAGATGTTGGCGTGGATGAGCAGTTCTTC; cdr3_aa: CASSQDVGVDEQFF
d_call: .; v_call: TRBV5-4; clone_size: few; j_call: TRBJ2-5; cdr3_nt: TGTGCCAGCAGCTTCGGGAGATCTCAAGAGACCCAGTACTTC; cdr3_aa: CASSFGRSQETQYF
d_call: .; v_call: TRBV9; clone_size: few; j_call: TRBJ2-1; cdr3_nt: TGTGCCAGCAGCCTAAAAGCGGAGCTTTACAATGAGCAGTTCTTC; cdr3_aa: CASSLKAELYNEQFF
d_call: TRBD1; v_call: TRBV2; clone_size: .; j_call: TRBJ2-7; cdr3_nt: TGTGCCAGCAGTGTGGACAGGGACACGCTGGCCTTCTACGAGCAGTACTTC; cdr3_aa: CASSVDRDTLAFYEQYF
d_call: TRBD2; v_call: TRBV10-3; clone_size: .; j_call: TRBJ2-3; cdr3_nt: TGTGCCATAACCTCAAAGGGAGCGGGAGAAGCAGATACGCAGTATTTT; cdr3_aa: CAITSKGAGEADTQYF
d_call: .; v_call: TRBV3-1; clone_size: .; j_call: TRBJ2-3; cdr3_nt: TGTGCCAGCAGCCACTCCCAGTCGGTTACGCAGTATTTT; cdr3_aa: CASSHSQSVTQYF
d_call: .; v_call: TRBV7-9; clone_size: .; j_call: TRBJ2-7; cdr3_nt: TGTGCCAGCAGCTTAAAGCAGTACGAGCAGTACTTC; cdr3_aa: CASSLKQYEQYF
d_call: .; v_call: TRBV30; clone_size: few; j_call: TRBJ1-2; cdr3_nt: TGTGCCTGCCCAGGGGACATCAACTATGGCTACACCTTC; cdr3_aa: CACPGDINYGYTF
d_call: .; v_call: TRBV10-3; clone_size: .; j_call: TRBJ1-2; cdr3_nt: TGTGCCATCAGTGACCGGGGGGCGGAGGGCTACACCTTC; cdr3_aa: CAISDRGAEGYTF
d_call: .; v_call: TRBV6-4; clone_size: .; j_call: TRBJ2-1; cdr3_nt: TGTGCCAGCAGTGGGGATTATAGGGGTGAGCAGTTCTTC; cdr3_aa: CASSGDYRGEQFF
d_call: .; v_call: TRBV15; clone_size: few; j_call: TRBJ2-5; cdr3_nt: TGTGCCACCAGCAGAGGCGCCGCGGAGACCCAGTACTTC; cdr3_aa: CATSRGAAETQYF
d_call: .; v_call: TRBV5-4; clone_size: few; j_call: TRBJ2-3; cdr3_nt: TGTGCCAGCAGCCGCAGTATGACGGGGGGCACAGATACGCAGTATTTT; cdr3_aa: CASSRSMTGGTDTQYF
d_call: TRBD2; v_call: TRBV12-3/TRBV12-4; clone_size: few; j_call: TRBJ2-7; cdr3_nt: TGTGCCAGCAGGCGAACTAGCGGGAGATTCTACGAGCAGTACTTC; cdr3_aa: CASRRTSGRFYEQYF
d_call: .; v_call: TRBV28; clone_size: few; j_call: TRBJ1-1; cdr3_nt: TGTGCCAGCAGTCCCCGACAGCCTGAAGCTTTCTTT; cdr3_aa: CASSPRQPEAFF
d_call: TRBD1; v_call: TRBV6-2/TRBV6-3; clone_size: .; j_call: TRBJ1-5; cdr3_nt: TGTGCCAGCAGTTACGCCCGAAAGACAGGGGTAAGGAGCAATCAGCCCCAGCATTTT; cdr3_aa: CASSYARKTGVRSNQPQHF
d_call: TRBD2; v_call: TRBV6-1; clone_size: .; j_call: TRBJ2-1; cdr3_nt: TGTGCCACCGAAATACTAGCGGGAGCTGTCAATGAGCAGTTCTTC; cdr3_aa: CATEILAGAVNEQFF
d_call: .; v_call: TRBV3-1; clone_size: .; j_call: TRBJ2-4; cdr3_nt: TGTGCCAGCAGCCCCATGCTAGCCAAAAACATTCAGTACTTC; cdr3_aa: CASSPMLAKNIQYF